The rows below give T cell receptor beta chains drawn from one sample of a study of blood T cell repertoires in COVID-19. Sequencing used immunoSEQ multiplex PCR; TCRdb keeps in-frame clones, though not all of them. The sample consists of 75,000 to 85,000 clones, 88% of them appearing once. The sample comprised peripheral blood. These receptors were collected from a human donor in a cohort sampled during active COVID-19. CDR3s include the opening cysteine and the closing phenylalanine or tryptophan. Each record gives: D gene, clone size, CDR3 length, V gene, J gene, CDR3 protein, CDR3 DNA. A D gene is named only where the DNA matches it firmly. Some rows have no size entry. The others give once, few or many, or a class for an expanded clone.

.	.	11	TRBV9	TRBJ2-3	CASSGMDTQYF	TGTGCCAGCAGCGGTATGGATACGCAGTATTTT
.	.	14	TRBV9	TRBJ2-7	CASSVGLDAYEQYF	TGTGCCAGCAGCGTAGGGCTAGACGCCTACGAGCAGTACTTC
.	.	14	TRBV4-1	TRBJ2-3	CASSQVSDTDTQYF	TGCGCCAGCAGCCAAGTCTCAGACACAGATACGCAGTATTTT
.	.	13	TRBV6-5	TRBJ1-5	CASKRAGNQPQHF	TGTGCCAGCAAACGGGCAGGGAATCAGCCCCAGCATTTT
TRBD1	.	15	TRBV5-1	TRBJ1-6	CASSYLTGTNSPLHF	TGCGCCAGCAGCTATTTGACAGGGACTAATTCACCCCTCCACTTT
TRBD2	.	14	TRBV11-2	TRBJ2-7	CASSRSGGAYEQYF	TGTGCCAGCAGCCGTAGCGGGGGGGCTTACGAGCAGTACTTC
.	.	16	TRBV9	TRBJ2-7	CASSERGDRGPYEQYF	TGTGCCAGCAGCGAGCGGGGGGACAGGGGTCCCTACGAGCAGTACTTC
.	.	13	TRBV29-1	TRBJ2-3	CSVAEQNTDTQYF	TGCAGCGTTGCTGAACAGAACACAGATACGCAGTATTTT
.	.	15	TRBV9	TRBJ2-3	CASSVGVVGTDTQYF	TGTGCCAGCAGCGTAGGCGTAGTTGGCACAGATACGCAGTATTTT
.	.	16	TRBV5-4	TRBJ2-1	CASSLLDSGRSNEQFF	TGTGCCAGCAGCCTACTGGATTCGGGGAGGTCAAATGAGCAGTTCTTC
TRBD2	.	16	TRBV7-8	TRBJ2-1	CASSLQSPAGGSEQFF	TGTGCCAGCAGCTTACAGAGTCCAGCGGGGGGGAGTGAGCAGTTCTTC
TRBD1	many	16	TRBV20-1	TRBJ1-2	CSASIGQGPTAEGYTF	TGCAGTGCTAGTATCGGACAGGGACCCACCGCGGAGGGCTACACCTTC
TRBD2	.	15	TRBV5-4	TRBJ2-2	CASSGGVTNTGELFF	TGTGCCAGCAGCGGGGGGGTAACGAACACCGGGGAGCTGTTTTTT
.	.	13	TRBV4-3	TRBJ2-5	CASSQSATGTQYF	TGCGCCAGCAGCCAAAGCGCGACGGGGACCCAGTACTTC
.	.	12	TRBV2	TRBJ2-3	CASSEQSDTQYF	TGTGCCAGCAGTGAACAGTCAGATACGCAGTATTTT
.	.	15	TRBV4-2	TRBJ2-3	CASSATRYSTDTQYF	TGTGCCAGCAGCGCGACTAGGTACAGCACAGATACGCAGTATTTT
TRBD2	.	15	TRBV28	TRBJ2-1	CASRPPGGRMNEQFF	TGTGCCAGCAGACCACCGGGGGGACGGATGAATGAGCAGTTCTTC
.	.	11	TRBV20-1	TRBJ2-5	CSARFLETQYF	TGCAGTGCTAGATTCTTGGAGACCCAGTACTTC
.	.	17	TRBV7-9	TRBJ2-4	CASSPLAGLGPLNIQYF	TGTGCCAGCAGTCCGCTGGCAGGGTTGGGTCCGTTGAACATTCAGTACTTC
.	.	14	TRBV18	TRBJ2-5	CASSPQGGEETQYF	TGTGCCAGCTCACCGCAGGGCGGGGAAGAGACCCAGTACTTC
TRBD2	.	18	TRBV25-1	TRBJ2-1	CASSDLRARTSEGNEQFF	TGTGCCAGCAGTGACCTACGTGCAAGGACTAGCGAAGGGAATGAGCAGTTCTTC
TRBD2	.	16	TRBV11-3	TRBJ2-3	CASSSSLALGADTQYF	TGTGCCAGCAGCTCGTCACTAGCGTTGGGGGCAGATACGCAGTATTTT
TRBD2	.	15	TRBV5-5	TRBJ2-3	CASSFIAGGTDTQYF	TGTGCCAGCAGCTTCATAGCGGGGGGGACAGATACGCAGTATTTT
.	.	14	TRBV30	TRBJ1-6	CAWIQGKGNSPLHF	TGTGCCTGGATTCAGGGGAAGGGGAATTCACCCCTCCACTTT
.	.	12	TRBV5-4	TRBJ1-2	CASSIDSYGYTF	TGTGCCAGCAGCATCGACAGCTATGGCTACACCTTC
.	.	13	TRBV10-3	TRBJ1-4	CATHRDASEKLFF	TGTGCCACCCACCGGGATGCTAGTGAAAAACTGTTTTTT
.	.	13	TRBV2	TRBJ2-7	CASRLPGVYEQYF	TGTGCCAGCAGGCTCCCCGGGGTCTACGAGCAGTACTTC
.	.	14	TRBV7-3	TRBJ2-5	CASSPGAGQETQYF	TGTGCCAGCAGCCCTGGGGCCGGCCAAGAGACCCAGTACTTC
TRBD1	.	15	TRBV25-1	TRBJ1-4	CASSGFGRGREKLFF	TGTGCCAGCAGTGGATTCGGCAGGGGGCGGGAAAAACTGTTTTTT
TRBD2	.	17	TRBV20-1	TRBJ2-3	CSASSEGASGGTDTQYF	TGCAGTGCTAGTAGTGAGGGGGCTAGCGGGGGCACAGATACGCAGTATTTT
.	.	14	TRBV5-1	TRBJ1-2	CASSLGLAGEPYTF	TGCGCCAGCAGCTTGGGGTTAGCGGGGGAGCCCTACACCTTC
TRBD2	few	15	TRBV3-1/TRBV3-2	TRBJ2-1	CASSHRTSGDFEQFF	TGTGCCAGCAGCCACCGGACTAGCGGGGATTTTGAGCAGTTCTTC
.	.	14	TRBV5-5	TRBJ2-2	CASSLIQNTGELFF	TGTGCCAGCAGCTTGATCCAGAACACCGGGGAGCTGTTTTTT
TRBD2	.	15	TRBV2	TRBJ2-3	CASSGGLAGAGTQYF	TGTGCCAGCAGTGGGGGACTAGCGGGGGCCGGGACGCAGTATTTT
.	.	15	TRBV5-7	TRBJ1-2	CASSPEEDHNYGYTF	TGTGCCAGCAGCCCAGAAGAGGATCATAACTATGGCTACACCTTC
.	.	12	TRBV12-3/TRBV12-4	TRBJ2-7	CASSPTTNEQYF	TGTGCCAGCAGCCCGACCACTAACGAGCAGTACTTC
.	.	15	TRBV2	TRBJ1-1	CASRVSEVMNTEAFF	TGTGCCAGCAGGGTCAGTGAGGTGATGAACACTGAAGCTTTCTTT
.	.	15	TRBV18	TRBJ1-3	CASSPNSGKGNTIYF	TGTGCCAGCTCACCAAATTCGGGGAAAGGAAACACCATATATTTT
.	.	14	TRBV18	TRBJ1-2	CASSPSGTLYGYTF	TGTGCCAGCTCACCCTCCGGGACATTATATGGCTACACCTTC
TRBD1	.	15	TRBV9	TRBJ1-4	CASSVGQGENEKLFF	TGTGCCAGCAGCGTAGGACAGGGTGAGAATGAAAAACTGTTTTTT
.	.	12	TRBV11-2	TRBJ1-3	CASSFQGNTIYF	TGTGCCAGCAGCTTCCAAGGAAACACCATATATTTT
.	.	14	TRBV7-2	TRBJ2-5	CASSLGGSQETQYF	TGTGCCAGCAGCTTAGGAGGGTCCCAAGAGACCCAGTACTTC
.	many	16	TRBV21-1	TRBJ2-3	CASSKGTGGCTDTQYF	TGTGCCAGCAGCAAAGGGACGGGAGGTTGTACAGATACGCAGTATTTT
.	.	15	TRBV11-2	TRBJ2-5	CASSLGNRGGETQYF	TGTGCCAGCAGCCTCGGCAACAGGGGGGGAGAGACCCAGTACTTC
.	few	19	TRBV7-2	TRBJ2-2	CASSLIAGRWRDNTGELFF	TGTGCCAGCAGCTTAATCGCTGGGAGGTGGCGGGATAACACCGGGGAGCTGTTTTTT
TRBD1	.	16	TRBV4-1	TRBJ2-1	CASSQEAGGSYNEQFF	TGCGCCAGCAGCCAAGAGGCAGGGGGTTCCTACAATGAGCAGTTCTTC
TRBD1	.	13	TRBV6-6	TRBJ1-4	CASIRDSNEKLFF	TGTGCCAGCATCCGGGACAGTAATGAAAAACTGTTTTTT
.	.	17	TRBV5-1	TRBJ2-7	CASSYALGQGINYEQYF	TGCGCCAGCAGCTACGCTCTCGGCCAGGGGATTAACTACGAGCAGTACTTC
.	.	15	TRBV5-4	TRBJ2-2	CASGRGGPNTGELFF	TGTGCCAGCGGGAGGGGGGGGCCGAACACCGGGGAGCTGTTTTTT
.	.	13	TRBV30	TRBJ1-3	CAWGGKGRNTIYF	TGTGCCTGGGGTGGCAAGGGGAGAAACACCATATATTTT
TRBD1	.	16	TRBV9	TRBJ1-2	CASSSSDRGQDYGYTF	TGTGCCAGCAGCTCCAGCGATAGGGGGCAAGACTATGGCTACACCTTC